The rows below give T cell receptor beta chains drawn from one sample of a study of blood T cell repertoires in COVID-19. TCRdb keeps only in-frame clones here, not all; method: immunoSEQ multiplex PCR. In the table there are some 200,000 clones, around 84% of which are singletons. The sample comprised peripheral blood. The origin of the receptors is a man aged 30-40 years with active or convalescent COVID-19. The CDR3 runs from the conserved cysteine through the conserved F or W. Fields, in order: clone size, J gene, D gene, V gene, CDR3 DNA, CDR3 protein. A D gene is named only where the DNA matches it firmly. Some rows have no size entry. The others give once, few or many, or a class for an expanded clone.

>.|TRBJ2-7|TRBD1|TRBV10-3
TGTGCCATCAATTCAGGACAGGGGGTTGACGAGCAGTACTTC
CAINSGQGVDEQYF
>few|TRBJ2-7|.|TRBV2
TGTGCCACCGCGGTGCAGGGTTACGAGCAGTACTTC
CATAVQGYEQYF
>.|TRBJ1-6|.|TRBV30
TGTGCCTGGGGTACAGGGAATTCACCCCTCCACTTT
CAWGTGNSPLHF
>.|TRBJ2-3|TRBD2|TRBV6-2/TRBV6-3
TGTGCCAGCAGTTCCCTAGCGGGGGGGAAAGATACGCAGTATTTT
CASSSLAGGKDTQYF
>.|TRBJ1-6|.|TRBV10-1
TGCGCCAGCAGTGAAAGGGGAAATTCACCCCTCCACTTT
CASSERGNSPLHF
>.|TRBJ2-3|.|TRBV21-1
TGTGCCAGCAGCAAAGGGCCCCGACAGAACACAGATACGCAGTATTTT
CASSKGPRQNTDTQYF
>.|TRBJ2-1|.|TRBV5-8
TGTGCCAGCAGCCAATACCCTGTCGGACAGTTCAAAAATGAGCAGTTCTTC
CASSQYPVGQFKNEQFF
>.|TRBJ1-2|TRBD1|TRBV19
TGTGCCAGTAGTGGGACAGGGGGAGACTATGGCTACACCTTC
CASSGTGGDYGYTF
>few|TRBJ1-5|.|TRBV5-4
TGTGCCAGCAGCTTGGATGTCTCCGGAGGGCTCCAGCATTTT
CASSLDVSGGLQHF
>.|TRBJ1-2|.|TRBV6-1
TGTGCCAGCAGTGAAGGCAGGGGCCCCGGCTACACCTTC
CASSEGRGPGYTF
>.|TRBJ1-4|.|TRBV5-1
TGCGCCAGCAGCTTGGTGGCAGGGACTCAGGAAAAACTGTTTTTT
CASSLVAGTQEKLFF
>.|TRBJ2-5|TRBD1|TRBV29-1
TGCAGCGGGACAGGGGGCCGGGAGACCCAGTACTTC
CSGTGGRETQYF
>.|TRBJ1-2|.|TRBV2
TGTGCCAGCAGCTCCGACATCGGGGATCGCGTTTATGGCTACACCTTC
CASSSDIGDRVYGYTF